This entry concerns a single T cell receptor beta chain. Its specific antigen is unknown. No clone much larger than this one lies a single base away; base qualities are absent. The entry originates in a study of control samples from healthy donors and cancer patients (dated by TCRdb to the early 2020s). Reading from cysteine to phenylalanine, the CDR3 counts 14 amino acids. Here the CDR3 DNA is all that survives: 42 bases in frame from base 1. The germline V gene (reference sequence) sets CDR1 to SEHNR and CDR2 to FQNEAQ. Trimming costs V 5 bases and J 6 bases, and their ends lie 16 bases apart. Libraries came from the immunoSEQ multiplex PCR assay. The immuneACCESS repertoire file appears here via TCRdb, limited to in-frame rearrangements. These files lack a portion of the clones; in checked studies, under half of the deficit traces to unresolved V genes, and the cause of the others is not known. The sample yields about 140,000 clones; about 90% were counted once. The ten largest make up about 7.6% of the sample.

The sequenced sample consisted of blood. This TCR derives from a man between 18 and 35 years old in good health. This chain joins TRBV7-9 to TRBJ1-1; matching of 6 bases hints at TRBD1 as the D gene. The CDR3 protein is CASSHGQLGAEAFF. In nucleotide form, the sequence is TGTGCCAGCAGCCACGGACAGCTGGGCGCTGAAGCTTTCTTT.